These 32 T cell receptor beta chains were all obtained from the same sample, sequenced in a study of blood T cell repertoires in COVID-19. Measured with immunoSEQ multiplex PCR; TCRdb has only the in-frame clones, and not every one. The sample records approximately 300,000 clones, about 92% being singletons. The sequenced sample consisted of PBMCs or T cells enriched from blood (not recorded which). The source is a man aged 55 to 70 who had recovered from COVID-19.

V is TRBV19 and J is TRBJ2-2, with TRBD1 matching 8 bases. Germline V gene data show CDR1 as LNHDA and CDR2 as SQIVND (reference sequence). V shed 5 bases and J 5 bases; nucleotides not matched to a gene: 7. This CDR3 contains 15 residues. The CDR3 DNA reads TGTGCCAGTAGTCGACAGGGGATAGGAACCGGGGAGCTGTTTTTT. This translates into CASSRQGIGTGELFF. Full variable domain (rest looked up from reference TRBV19 and TRBJ2-2): DGGITQSPKYLFRKEGQNVTLSCEQNLNHDAMYWYRQDPGQGLRLIYYSQIVNDFQKGDIAEGYSVSREKKESFPLTVTSAQKNPTAFYLCASSRQGIGTGELFFGEGSRLTVL.

The rearrangement links TRBV4-1 to TRBJ1-2; 9 bases agree with TRBD1. Trimming took 4 bases from V and 6 from J; bases not matched to a gene: 0. This CDR3 contains 12 residues. Germline values: CDR1 MGHRA, CDR2 YSYEKL. This CDR3 is CASSRTGDGYTF. The CDR3 DNA follows: TGCGCCAGCAGCCGGACAGGGGATGGCTACACCTTC.

The chain employs TRBV11-2 and TRBJ2-3; the D gene is possibly TRBD1 (7 bases). Germline values: CDR1 SGHAT, CDR2 FQNNGV. Between the trimmed V and J ends, which lost 0 bases and 6 bases, there was a span of 22 bases. The CDR3 spans 18 residues. The CDR3 is CASSLDRRGKGGKDTQYF. The CDR3 DNA reads as TGTGCCAGCAGCTTAGATCGGAGGGGGAAAGGGGGCAAGGATACGCAGTATTTT. Variable domain in full (rest from reference TRBV11-2 and TRBJ2-3): EAGVAQSPRYKIIEKRQSVAFWCNPISGHATLYWYQQILGQGPKLLIQFQNNGVVDDSQLPKDRFSAERLKGVDSTLKIQPAKLEDSAVYLCASSLDRRGKGGKDTQYFGPGTRLTVL.

This clone was counted a few times. This chain links TRBV18 with TRBJ1-1; no clear D. The germline V gene encodes CDR1 KGHSH and CDR2 LQKENI. The V gene lost 2 bases and the J gene lost 1 base, with 11 bases spanning the gap. The CDR3 has 15 residues. The CDR3 nucleotides read TGTGCCAGCTCACCATGGTCACAGCAGAACACTGAAGCTTTCTTT. Residues: CASSPWSQQNTEAFF.

The count of this clone is one. This chain uses TRBV7-9 with TRBJ1-5, with D maybe TRBD1 (6 bases). The ends were cut back, 5 bases at V and 0 bases at J, with 11 bases in the middle. The CDR3 totals 15 residues. Germline V CDR1 and CDR2: SEHNR, FQNEAQ (reference sequence). CDR3 residues: CASSDGRGSNQPQHF. The CDR3 DNA reads as TGTGCCAGCAGCGATGGCAGGGGTAGCAATCAGCCCCAGCATTTT.

This chain joins TRBV5-4 and TRBJ2-7, with TRBD2 identical over 13 bases. J lost 5 bases, V lost 4 bases, and 15 bases had no gene match. The CDR3 is 18 residues long. Germline CDR1 SGHNT, CDR2 YYREEE (reference sequence). CDR3 protein: CASSPPGLAGESLDEQYF. The DNA for the CDR3 is TGTGCCAGCAGCCCGCCTGGACTAGCGGGAGAATCACTCGACGAGCAGTACTTC.

This rearrangement joins TRBV7-8 to TRBJ2-7, with D perhaps matching TRBD1 (5 bases). The CDR3 runs to 15 residues. V was cut by 1 base and J by 0 bases, with 10 bases left in between. Germline CDR1 reads SGHVS; CDR2 reads FQNEAQ. The CDR3 region has the DNA TGTGCCAGCAGCTTAGAAGGGGCCAGCTCCTACGAGCAGTACTTC. This translates into CASSLEGASSYEQYF.

The V gene is TRBV5-6, the J gene TRBJ1-1, with a tentative D call TRBD1 (6 bases). There are 14 residues in the CDR3. Germline-derived CDR1 and CDR2 are SGHDT and YYEEEE. The V end lost 4 bases, the J end lost 14 bases, and 24 bases lay between the germline ends. Here the CDR3 reads CASSPTRGRSSRFF. CDR3 bases: TGTGCCAGCAGCCCCACGCGGGGGCGAAGTAGTCGCTTCTTT.

The DNA for the CDR3 is TGTGCCTGGAGTGTCGGGACAGGGAGACCTGGGCCTCTAGGGGAGCAGTACTTC. Translated: CAWSVGTGRPGPLGEQYF. The chain carries TRBV30 and TRBJ2-7; 9 bases match TRBD1. This CDR3 region has 18 residues. CDR1 and CDR2 from the germline V gene are GTSNPN and SVGIG (reference sequence). Trimming removed 0 bases from V and 7 bases from J; junction bases left unmatched: 19.

The CDR3 DNA sequence: TGTGCCAGCAAAGAGGGCGTAAATGGCTACACCTTC. Its translation is CASKEGVNGYTF. J is TRBJ1-2 and V is TRBV2; D unclear. Germline-derived CDR1 and CDR2 are SNHLY and FYNNEI. The V end lost 7 bases, the J end lost 6 bases, and 12 bases lay between the germline ends. This CDR3 is 12 amino acids long.

This sequence joins TRBV7-6 and TRBJ2-7; 8 bases agree with TRBD1. This CDR3 spans 15 amino acids. The ends lost 2 bases at V and 3 bases at J; junction bases unmatched: 6. Germline V gene data show CDR1 as SGHVS and CDR2 as FNYEAQ. The CDR3 loop is CASSLMGQDNYEQYF. In DNA form, the CDR3 reads TGTGCCAGCAGCTTAATGGGACAGGACAACTACGAGCAGTACTTC.

The gene calls are TRBV5-1 and TRBJ2-5, with 7 bases fitting TRBD1. The junction had 13 bases not matched to a gene; V was cut back by 3 bases and J by 5 bases. The CDR3 covers 16 residues. Germline V gene sequence: CDR1 SGHRS, CDR2 YFSETQ. Here the CDR3 DNA reads TGCGCCAGCAGCTCACAAACGGGACAGCGCGGGGAGACCCAGTACTTC. Protein product: CASSSQTGQRGETQYF.

CDR3 bases: TGTGCCACCAGTGATTTCTCCAATCAGCCCCAGCATTTT. Amino acid sequence: CATSDFSNQPQHF. The rearrangement links TRBV24-1 to TRBJ1-5; D unresolved. Trimming removed 1 base from V and 3 bases from J, with 3 bases in between. Germline V gene data show CDR1 as KGHDR and CDR2 as SFDVKD. CDR3 length equals 13 residues.

CDR3: CSASLAPEGTIYF. The CDR3 nucleotides read TGCAGTGCTAGTTTGGCCCCCGAGGGAACCATATATTTT. This sequence joins TRBV20-1 and TRBJ1-3; D not certain. There are 13 residues in the CDR3. V gave up 3 bases and J gave up 10 bases, with 16 bases separating them. Germline V gene lookup returns CDR1 DFQATT and CDR2 SNEGSKA (reference sequence).

The V and J genes are TRBV10-2 and TRBJ2-2; D gene ambiguous. Trimming shortened V by 4 bases and J by 6 bases, and 6 bases separated the two germline ends. CDR3 size: 12 residues. The germline gives CDR1 WSHSY, CDR2 SAAADI. CDR3 DNA: TGCGCCAGCAGTGTGGTAGCCGGGGAGCTGTTTTTT. It codes for CASSVVAGELFF.

V is TRBV2 and J is TRBJ2-7, with 7 bases fitting TRBD2. With 7 bases clipped from V and 1 base from J, the junction kept 10 bases outside the gene matches. The CDR3 extends over 15 amino acids. Germline CDR1 is SNHLY and CDR2 is FYNNEI. CDR3 sequence: CASTPWGGLSYEQYF. DNA of the CDR3: TGTGCCAGCACCCCTTGGGGGGGACTATCCTACGAGCAGTACTTC.

V and J are TRBV5-1 and TRBJ1-6, with TRBD1 as a possible D gene (5 bases). Trimming cost V 6 bases and J 10 bases, with 17 bases left between them. Looked up from germline, CDR1 is SGHRS and CDR2 is YFSETQ. This CDR3 is built from 14 residues. DNA of the CDR3: TGCGCCAGCACCGGGGGGGACCTAAGGTCACCCCTCCACTTT. Its translation is CASTGGDLRSPLHF.

This clone was detected only a few times. The V call is TRBV25-1, the J call TRBJ2-1, with 13 bases that match TRBD2. After removal of 2 bases from V and 6 bases from J, the junction contained 10 bases not matched to a gene. The CDR3 contains 18 residues. Germline lookup yields CDR1 MGHDK and CDR2 SYGVNS. The CDR3 region has the DNA TGTGCCAGCAGTGAACTGGGACTAGCGGGGAGGCCGATCAATGAGCAGTTCTTC. Its protein is CASSELGLAGRPINEQFF. Supplemented by reference TRBV25-1 and TRBJ2-1, the full variable domain reads EADIYQTPRYLVIGTGKKITLECSQTMGHDKMYWYQQDPGMELHLIHYSYGVNSTEKGDLSSESTVSRIRTEHFPLTLESARPSHTSQYLCASSELGLAGRPINEQFFGPGTRLTVL.

This chain joins TRBV28 and TRBJ2-7; no clear D gene. Trimming removed 8 bases from V and 5 bases from J, with 16 bases in between. The CDR3 has 13 amino acids. The germline gives CDR1 MDHEN, CDR2 SYDVKM. This chain's CDR3 is CASRDLVQNEQYF. DNA for the CDR3: TGTGCCAGCCGAGACTTGGTGCAAAACGAGCAGTACTTC.

A single count supports this clone. The genes are TRBV30 and TRBJ2-3; 8 positions agree with TRBD1. The CDR3 is made up of 15 amino acids. Germline V CDR1 and CDR2: GTSNPN, SVGIG (reference sequence). V lost 1 base and J lost 3; bases outside the gene matches: 6. The CDR3 DNA reads TGTGCCTGGAGTGGACAGGGGAGAGGGACAGATACGCAGTATTTT. It codes for CAWSGQGRGTDTQYF.

The chain is built from TRBV7-6 and TRBJ2-1, with 7 bases matching TRBD1. CDR3 length: 13 amino acids. V lost 3 bases to trimming and J lost 6 bases; unmatched junction nucleotides: 2. Germline V gives CDR1 SGHVS, CDR2 FNYEAQ. The CDR3 here is CASSFNRGNEQFF. CDR3 DNA sequence: TGTGCCAGCAGCTTTAACAGGGGCAATGAGCAGTTCTTC.

The genes are TRBV7-9 and TRBJ1-1; D unclear. CDR1 is SEHNR, CDR2 FQNEAQ, per germline (reference sequence). Trimming stripped 5 bases from V and 1 base from J, with 8 bases between. The CDR3 is made up of 13 amino acids. CDR3 nucleotides: TGTGCCAGCAGCCTTTCTCGGAACACTGAAGCTTTCTTT. It specifies CASSLSRNTEAFF.

The V call is TRBV6-5, the J call TRBJ2-5; D is unclear. The germline CDR1 and CDR2 sequences are MNHEY and SVGAGI. V was shortened by 6 bases and J by 0 bases, with 8 bases between the two germline ends. CDR3 length: 13 amino acids. CDR3 in amino acids: CASSERNQETQYF. DNA of the CDR3: TGTGCCAGCAGCGAGCGTAACCAAGAGACCCAGTACTTC.

This chain uses TRBV23-1 with TRBJ1-4, with D possibly TRBD1 on 5 matching bases. TRBV23-1 is marked as an open reading frame, function uncertain. The CDR3 has 16 residues. Trimming cost V 0 bases and J 2 bases, with 10 bases left between them. In nucleotides, the CDR3 is TGCGCCAGCAGTCAATCGGCGGGGACGACTAATGAAAAACTGTTTTTT. This encodes CASSQSAGTTNEKLFF.

This clone has a single count. This rearrangement joins TRBV18 to TRBJ2-1, with 9 nucleotides matching TRBD2. Germline V CDR1 and CDR2: KGHSH, LQKENI. Trimming at V came to 6 bases and at J to 9 bases, leaving 15 bases not matched to a gene. There are 16 residues in the CDR3. The CDR3 region is CASSPGRGGAHGEQFF. CDR3 bases: TGTGCCAGCTCCCCAGGCCGCGGGGGGGCCCACGGTGAGCAGTTCTTC.

This clone has just one count. CDR3 in DNA: TGTGCCATCAGTGACCCGGGACAGGAGACCTACGAGCAGTACTTC. It specifies CAISDPGQETYEQYF. The chain joins TRBV10-3 to TRBJ2-7; TRBD1 aligns across 8 bases. The CDR3 consists of 15 residues. Trimming took 3 bases from V and 2 from J; bases not matched to a gene: 6. Germline values: CDR1 ENHRY, CDR2 SYGVKD.

Remarks on this clone: This CDR3 is also generated by other DNA sequences in the sample. The rearrangement joins TRBV29-1 to TRBJ2-1; 7 bases fit TRBD1. This CDR3 is built from 14 residues. Germline V CDR1 and CDR2: SQVTM, ANQGSEA. With V trimmed by 3 bases and J by 0 bases, 2 bases remained unmatched. This chain's CDR3 is CSVDRGSSYNEQFF. As DNA, the CDR3 is TGCAGCGTTGACAGGGGGAGCTCCTACAATGAGCAGTTCTTC.

The rearrangement links TRBV21-1 to TRBJ2-3; TRBD1, the table's D call, lacks a check against the DNA. TRBV21-1 is a listed pseudogene. This CDR3 region has 16 residues. The CDR3 DNA sequence: TGTGCCAGCAGCACAAGACAGGGGGGCGGCACAGATACGCAGTATTTT. Translation: CASSTRQGGGTDTQYF.

V usage is TRBV27 and J usage is TRBJ1-2; maybe TRBD1 (5 bases). The CDR3 length is 13 residues. Deletions cut 0 bases from V and 9 bases from J, with 11 bases between. Looked up from germline, CDR1 is MNHEY and CDR2 is SMNVEV (reference sequence). The DNA of the CDR3 is TGTGCCAGCAGTTTATCGCGTCACAGGAGCTACACCTTC. Its protein product is CASSLSRHRSYTF.

V is TRBV5-1 and J is TRBJ2-5; TRBD2 matches at 8 bases. J was trimmed by 4 bases and V by 0 bases; bases with no gene match: 5. CDR1 is SGHRS and CDR2 is YFSETQ in the germline V gene. CDR3 length: 15 residues. The CDR3 protein is CASSLASGGPETQYF. The CDR3 nucleotides are TGCGCCAGCAGCTTGGCCAGCGGGGGCCCAGAGACCCAGTACTTC.

This clone was observed a few times. The chain recombines TRBV5-4 with TRBJ1-6; TRBD1 matches 11 bases. Looked up from germline, CDR1 is SGHNT and CDR2 is YYREEE (reference sequence). Trimming removed 2 bases from V and 6 bases from J; junction bases left unmatched: 7. This CDR3 contains 17 residues. The CDR3 coding sequence is TGTGCCAGCAGCTTATCCTCCGGGACAGGGGGTAATTCACCCCTCCACTTT. Its protein is CASSLSSGTGGNSPLHF.

The rearrangement joins TRBV9 to TRBJ2-7; no clear D. V shed 0 bases and J shed 6 bases, with 13 bases lying between them. The CDR3 spans 14 residues. Germline CDR1 SGDLS, CDR2 YYNGEE. The CDR3 spells CASSVDAVPGEQYF. The CDR3 DNA sequence: TGTGCCAGCAGCGTAGATGCGGTCCCGGGCGAGCAGTACTTC.